Presented here are 10 T cell receptor beta chains from one specimen sequenced in a study of cytomegalovirus exposure and HLA in healthy donors. The PCR had 60 Vbeta and 13 Jbeta primers. The data were produced by immunoSEQ multiplex PCR, yet TCRdb's version contains in-frame clones alone and is incomplete. Here the sample spans around 140,000 clones, about 80% being singletons. What was sequenced was PBMCs. All receptors come from a man aged 40-49 years in good health and CMV-seronegative.

The V call is TRBV5-6, the J call TRBJ2-5; 8 bases align to TRBD1. The germline gives CDR1 SGHDT, CDR2 YYEEEE. CDR3 length equals 15 residues. The trim removed 4 bases at V and 1 base at J, leaving 6 bases unmatched. CDR3 DNA sequence: TGTGCCAGCAGCCCTGACAGGGGCCTCCAAGAGACCCAGTACTTC. Translating it yields CASSPDRGLQETQYF.

The J gene is TRBJ2-5, the V gene TRBV5-1; 8 bases line up with TRBD1. The CDR3 consists of 16 residues. The ends lost 3 bases at V and 1 base at J; junction bases unmatched: 8. The germline V gene encodes CDR1 SGHRS and CDR2 YFSETQ. The CDR3 protein is CASSSGQGTPQETQYF. The CDR3, as DNA: TGCGCCAGCAGCTCCGGACAGGGAACCCCCCAAGAGACCCAGTACTTC.

The gene calls are TRBV7-2 and TRBJ1-2; D gene ambiguous. This CDR3 contains 12 residues. CDR1 and CDR2 (germline): SGHTA, FQGNSA. V lost 1 base, J lost 13 bases, and 13 bases lay in between. CDR3 coding DNA: TGTGCCAGCAGCTTAGAATGGAGATTGTCCACCTTC. This codes for CASSLEWRLSTF.

The V and J genes are TRBV1 and TRBJ1-1; the table calls TRBD1, which could not be checked here. TRBV1 is given as a pseudogene. The CDR3 covers 16 residues. As DNA, the CDR3 is TGCACCAGCAGCGGAAAGAAGGGGCGCATGAACACTGAAGCTTTCTTT. Protein sequence: CTSSGKKGRMNTEAFF.

The genes are TRBV7-2 and TRBJ2-6; perhaps TRBD2 as D (7 bases). Germline loops: CDR1 SGHTA, CDR2 FQGNSA. V lost 5 bases to trimming and J lost 0 bases, with 17 bases between them. The CDR3 consists of 18 residues. CDR3 loop: CASSGGVGGSSGANVLTF. The CDR3 DNA is TGTGCCAGCAGCGGGGGGGTAGGGGGTTCCTCTGGGGCCAACGTCCTGACTTTC.

The V gene is TRBV11-2, the J gene TRBJ1-1, with D possibly TRBD1 on 6 matching bases. V was cut by 5 bases and J by 13 bases, with 17 bases left in between. The germline gives CDR1 SGHAT, CDR2 FQNNGV. There are 12 residues in the CDR3. CDR3 sequence reads: CASSRDYRAGFF. CDR3 bases: TGTGCCAGCAGCCGGGATTACAGGGCTGGTTTCTTT.

V usage is TRBV6-5 and J usage is TRBJ2-5; weak D call: TRBD2 (5 bases). V was trimmed by 2 bases and J by 2 bases, leaving 9 bases between them. Looked up from germline, CDR1 is MNHEY and CDR2 is SVGAGI. The CDR3 loop spans 14 amino acids. The chain's CDR3 is CASSYVSGQETQYF. In DNA form, the CDR3 reads TGTGCCAGCAGTTACGTATCGGGGCAAGAGACCCAGTACTTC.

The chain recombines TRBV7-9 with TRBJ1-2; D is possibly TRBD1 (5 bases). Germline lookup yields CDR1 SEHNR and CDR2 FQNEAQ (reference sequence). Trimming took 0 bases from V and 8 from J, leaving 13 bases between them. This CDR3 contains 14 residues. The CDR3 loop reads CASSLAGTYAGYTF. CDR3 DNA sequence: TGTGCCAGCAGCTTAGCCGGGACTTACGCCGGCTACACCTTC.

This chain links TRBV27 with TRBJ1-5; TRBD1 matches 7 bases. Germline trimming cut 5 bases from V and 7 bases from J; bases unmatched to any gene: 5. Per the germline V gene, CDR1 is MNHEY and CDR2 is SMNVEV (reference sequence). The CDR3 contains 13 residues. CDR3 loop: CASSVTGIQPQHF. In DNA, the CDR3 is TGTGCCAGCAGTGTGACAGGGATCCAGCCCCAGCATTTT.

The genes are TRBV7-2 and TRBJ2-1, with 16 nucleotides matching TRBD2. Germline V gene data show CDR1 as SGHTA and CDR2 as FQGNSA. V lost 5 bases to trimming and J lost 15 bases; unmatched junction nucleotides: 7. This CDR3 is 14 amino acids long. CDR3: CASSPTGLAGGAFF. CDR3 in DNA: TGTGCCAGCAGCCCGACGGGACTAGCGGGGGGGGCGTTCTTC.